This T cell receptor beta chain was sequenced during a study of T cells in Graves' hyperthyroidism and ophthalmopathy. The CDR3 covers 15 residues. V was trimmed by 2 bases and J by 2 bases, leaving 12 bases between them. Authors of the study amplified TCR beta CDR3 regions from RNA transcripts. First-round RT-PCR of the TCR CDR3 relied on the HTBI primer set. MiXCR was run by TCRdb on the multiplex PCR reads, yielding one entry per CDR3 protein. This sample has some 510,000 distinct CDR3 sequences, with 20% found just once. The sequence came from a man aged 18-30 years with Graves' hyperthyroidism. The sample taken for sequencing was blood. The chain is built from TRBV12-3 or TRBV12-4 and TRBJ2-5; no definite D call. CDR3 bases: TGTGCCAGCAGTTTATTGGCAGGATTACAAGAGACCCAGTACTTC. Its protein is CASSLLAGLQETQYF.